This is a list of T cell receptor beta chains from one sample in a study of cytomegalovirus exposure and HLA in healthy donors. Data came from immunoSEQ multiplex PCR; TCRdb stores just in-frame clones and leaves some out. The table for this sample gives 130,000 or so clones. Sequenced: PBMCs. Receptors originate from a woman aged 60-75 years in good health and CMV-seronegative. CDR3s include the opening cysteine and the closing phenylalanine or tryptophan. Fields, in order: V gene, D gene, J gene, CDR3 protein, CDR3 DNA. The D gene is left open where the match is weak.

V: TRBV5-1; D: -; J: TRBJ2-5; CDR3: CASNPGVYQETQYF; DNA: TGCGCCAGCAACCCGGGGGTGTACCAAGAGACCCAGTACTTC
V: TRBV19; D: -; J: TRBJ1-5; CDR3: CASSIFPYSNQPQHF; DNA: TGTGCCAGTAGTATCTTCCCGTATAGCAATCAGCCCCAGCATTTT
V: TRBV6-1; D: -; J: TRBJ2-3; CDR3: CASLYGVRADTQYF; DNA: TGTGCCAGCCTTTACGGGGTTCGCGCAGATACGCAGTATTTT
V: TRBV2; D: TRBD1; J: TRBJ2-7; CDR3: CASSFRTGAREQYF; DNA: TGTGCCAGCAGTTTTCGGACAGGAGCGCGGGAGCAGTACTTC
V: TRBV10-3; D: -; J: TRBJ2-2; CDR3: CAIAGTKELFF; DNA: TGTGCCATCGCGGGGACGAAGGAGCTGTTTTTT
V: TRBV2; D: -; J: TRBJ2-6; CDR3: CASIPKSTGHLSGANVLTF; DNA: TGTGCCAGCATTCCAAAAAGTACAGGGCACCTATCTGGGGCCAACGTCCTGACTTTC
V: TRBV13; D: TRBD2; J: TRBJ2-3; CDR3: CASSLEAGGGSTDTQYF; DNA: TGTGCCAGCAGCTTAGAAGCGGGCGGGGGTAGCACAGATACGCAGTATTTT
V: TRBV28; D: TRBD1; J: TRBJ1-1; CDR3: CASSLNAGGPNTEAFF; DNA: TGTGCCAGCAGTTTAAACGCAGGGGGCCCGAACACTGAAGCTTTCTTT
V: TRBV4-1; D: TRBD1; J: TRBJ2-7; CDR3: CASSQDAGTGGYEQYF; DNA: TGCGCCAGCAGCCAGGATGCCGGGACAGGGGGCTACGAGCAGTACTTC
V: TRBV2; D: TRBD2; J: TRBJ2-3; CDR3: CASTLAGGLNTQYF; DNA: TGTGCCAGCACACTAGCGGGGGGGCTAAATACGCAGTATTTT
V: TRBV29-1; D: TRBD1; J: TRBJ2-5; CDR3: CIGQGETQYF; DNA: TGCATAGGACAGGGAGAGACCCAGTACTTC
V: TRBV7-9; D: -; J: TRBJ1-3; CDR3: CASSLWGAGNTIYF; DNA: TGTGCCAGCAGCTTATGGGGGGCTGGAAACACCATATATTTT
V: TRBV19; D: TRBD2; J: TRBJ2-6; CDR3: CASRRLASGANVLTF; DNA: TGTGCCAGTAGACGACTAGCGTCAGGGGCCAACGTCCTGACTTTC
V: TRBV6-1; D: -; J: TRBJ1-3; CDR3: CASSEAGANTIYF; DNA: TGTGCCAGCAGTGAAGCGGGCGCTAACACCATATATTTT
V: TRBV14; D: -; J: TRBJ1-2; CDR3: CASSQGQRYGYTF; DNA: TGTGCCAGCAGCCAAGGACAGCGCTATGGCTACACCTTC
V: TRBV14; D: -; J: TRBJ1-1; CDR3: CARLPGLEDTEAFF; DNA: TGTGCCAGACTACCGGGACTGGAGGACACTGAAGCTTTCTTT
V: TRBV2; D: TRBD2; J: TRBJ2-7; CDR3: CASLAGGVEQYF; DNA: TGTGCCAGCCTGGCGGGGGGAGTTGAGCAGTACTTC
V: TRBV7-7; D: -; J: TRBJ2-3; CDR3: CASSLGRGDTQYF; DNA: TGTGCTAGCAGCTTAGGTAGGGGGGATACGCAGTATTTT
V: TRBV4-2; D: TRBD2; J: TRBJ2-7; CDR3: CASSQERTSGYEQYF; DNA: TGTGCCAGCAGCCAAGAAAGGACTAGCGGATACGAGCAGTACTTC
V: TRBV5-6; D: TRBD1; J: TRBJ1-1; CDR3: CASSRGQGGTEAFF; DNA: TGTGCCAGCAGTCGGGGACAGGGCGGGACTGAAGCTTTCTTT
V: TRBV5-6; D: TRBD1; J: TRBJ2-3; CDR3: CASSLGQGGDTQYF; DNA: TGTGCCAGCAGCTTGGGACAGGGGGGTGATACGCAGTATTTT
V: TRBV5-1; D: -; J: TRBJ2-6; CDR3: CASTRGSGANVLTF; DNA: TGCGCCAGCACTCGGGGATCTGGGGCCAACGTCCTGACTTTC
V: TRBV5-1; D: -; J: TRBJ2-7; CDR3: CASSLGLQGFYEQYF; DNA: TGCGCCAGCAGCTTGGGATTACAGGGATTCTACGAGCAGTACTTC
V: TRBV19; D: TRBD2; J: TRBJ2-7; CDR3: CASSLGTSGAYEQYF; DNA: TGTGCCAGTAGTCTCGGGACTAGCGGGGCATACGAGCAGTACTTC
V: TRBV6-1; D: TRBD1; J: TRBJ1-2; CDR3: CASKETGGPGGYTF; DNA: TGTGCCAGCAAAGAGACAGGGGGCCCCGGGGGCTACACCTTC
V: TRBV29-1; D: -; J: TRBJ2-3; CDR3: CSVLADTQYF; DNA: TGCAGCGTGTTAGCAGATACGCAGTATTTT
V: TRBV5-4; D: -; J: TRBJ2-7; CDR3: CASSPGQTYEQYF; DNA: TGTGCCAGCAGCCCCGGACAGACCTACGAGCAGTACTTC
V: TRBV5-1; D: -; J: TRBJ1-6; CDR3: CASSAPTGDNSPLHF; DNA: TGCGCCAGCAGCGCGCCCACAGGAGACAATTCACCCCTCCACTTT
V: TRBV10-3; D: TRBD2; J: TRBJ2-3; CDR3: CAISDLGGLDTQYF; DNA: TGTGCCATCAGTGATTTGGGGGGGTTAGATACGCAGTATTTT
V: TRBV2; D: TRBD1; J: TRBJ1-3; CDR3: CASSGGTATGNTIYF; DNA: TGTGCCAGCAGTGGAGGGACAGCCACTGGAAACACCATATATTTT
V: TRBV2; D: -; J: TRBJ1-5; CDR3: CASSELHSIVNQPQHF; DNA: TGTGCCAGCAGTGAGCTCCACAGTATCGTCAATCAGCCCCAGCATTTT
V: TRBV6-1; D: TRBD1; J: TRBJ2-7; CDR3: CASSNGQGYEQYF; DNA: TGTGCCAGCAGTAACGGACAGGGCTACGAGCAGTACTTC
V: TRBV19; D: -; J: TRBJ1-5; CDR3: CASMPLGRADQPQHF; DNA: TGTGCCAGTATGCCACTAGGGAGGGCTGATCAGCCCCAGCATTTT
V: TRBV7-8; D: -; J: TRBJ2-2; CDR3: CASSLGGTELFF; DNA: TGTGCCAGCAGCTTAGGGGGCACGGAGCTGTTTTTT
V: TRBV14; D: -; J: TRBJ1-1; CDR3: CASSLKTGKNTEAFF; DNA: TGTGCCAGCAGCCTAAAGACAGGAAAGAACACTGAAGCTTTCTTT
V: TRBV19; D: TRBD1; J: TRBJ1-1; CDR3: CASRYRGLGDEAFF; DNA: TGTGCCAGTAGATACAGGGGGCTAGGTGATGAAGCTTTCTTT
V: TRBV4-2; D: TRBD2; J: TRBJ2-3; CDR3: CASSQSLAAPTDTQYF; DNA: TGTGCCAGCAGCCAAAGTCTAGCGGCCCCCACAGATACGCAGTATTTT
V: TRBV5-1; D: TRBD1; J: TRBJ2-1; CDR3: CASSLEPGGIFEQFF; DNA: TGCGCCAGCAGCTTGGAGCCAGGGGGCATTTTTGAGCAGTTCTTC
V: TRBV29-1; D: TRBD1; J: TRBJ1-1; CDR3: CSVDMDRVRAFF; DNA: TGCAGCGTTGATATGGACAGGGTGCGTGCTTTCTTT
V: TRBV7-2; D: TRBD2; J: TRBJ2-7; CDR3: CASSFPLAGLVYEQYF; DNA: TGTGCCAGCAGCTTCCCATTAGCGGGATTGGTCTACGAGCAGTACTTC
V: TRBV7-9; D: -; J: TRBJ1-3; CDR3: CASSRTAGNTIYF; DNA: TGTGCCAGCAGCAGGACAGCTGGAAACACCATATATTTT
V: TRBV11-1; D: TRBD2; J: TRBJ2-1; CDR3: CASSRGTSGNLDEQFF; DNA: TGTGCCAGCAGCAGAGGGACTAGCGGGAATTTGGATGAGCAGTTCTTC
V: TRBV7-2; D: -; J: TRBJ2-3; CDR3: CASSSRGGSTDTQYF; DNA: TGTGCCAGCAGCTCCAGGGGTGGGAGCACAGATACGCAGTATTTT
V: TRBV27; D: TRBD1; J: TRBJ1-3; CDR3: CASSPTGGGNTIYF; DNA: TGTGCCAGCAGTCCCACAGGGGGTGGAAACACCATATATTTT
V: TRBV29-1; D: -; J: TRBJ2-7; CDR3: CSVEVLSGQGNEQYF; DNA: TGCAGCGTTGAAGTTCTTTCGGGACAAGGGAACGAGCAGTACTTC
V: TRBV12-1; D: -; J: TRBJ2-7; CDR3: CASSLNRPYEQYF; DNA: TGTGCCAGCAGCTTAAACAGGCCTTACGAGCAGTACTTC
V: TRBV30; D: -; J: TRBJ2-7; CDR3: CAWMRVPYEQYF; DNA: TGTGCCTGGATGAGGGTCCCCTACGAGCAGTACTTC